This TCR beta chain was captured by sequencing in a study of T cells in localized non-small cell lung cancer. Study outcomes and limitations: Peak T cell clonality was found in uninvolved adjacent lung, exceeding tumor.

This clone was found once. Antigen specificity is unknown. The data were produced by immunoSEQ multiplex PCR, yet TCRdb's version contains in-frame clones alone and is incomplete. The table has 26,000 or so clones, approximately 91% seen once; the top ten hold around an eighth. The material sequenced was peripheral blood, taken before any cancer treatment. The TCR sequence derives from a female donor older than 55 with stage II squamous cell lung carcinoma.

The CDR3 sequence: CASSLAVAGNEQFF. DNA for the CDR3: TGCGCCAGCAGCCTCGCAGTAGCCGGCAATGAGCAGTTCTTC. The V gene is TRBV5-1, the J gene TRBJ2-1, with D uncertain. Trimming left V 4 bases short and J 6 bases short, with 14 bases between. This CDR3 has 14 amino acids. Per germline, CDR1 SGHRS and CDR2 YFSETQ.